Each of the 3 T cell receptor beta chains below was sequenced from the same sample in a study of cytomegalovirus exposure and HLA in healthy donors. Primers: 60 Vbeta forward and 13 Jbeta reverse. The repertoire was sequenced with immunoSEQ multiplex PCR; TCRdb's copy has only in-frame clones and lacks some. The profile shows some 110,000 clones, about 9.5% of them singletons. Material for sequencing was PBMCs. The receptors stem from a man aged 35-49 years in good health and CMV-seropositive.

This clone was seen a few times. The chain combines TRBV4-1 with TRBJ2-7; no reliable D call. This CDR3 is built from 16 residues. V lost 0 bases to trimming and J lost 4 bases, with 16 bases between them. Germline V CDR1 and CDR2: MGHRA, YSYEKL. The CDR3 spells CASSQEWASTTYEQYF. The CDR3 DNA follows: TGCGCCAGCAGCCAAGAGTGGGCGTCAACCACTTACGAGCAGTACTTC.

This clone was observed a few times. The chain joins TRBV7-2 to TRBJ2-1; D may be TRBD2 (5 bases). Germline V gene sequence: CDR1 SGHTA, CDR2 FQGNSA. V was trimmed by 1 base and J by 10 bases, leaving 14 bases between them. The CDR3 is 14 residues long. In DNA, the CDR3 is TGTGCCAGCAGCTTAGAACCTGCGGGTGGAGAGCAGTTCTTC. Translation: CASSLEPAGGEQFF. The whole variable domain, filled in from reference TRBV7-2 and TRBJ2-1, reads GAGVSQSPSNKVTEKGKDVELRCDPISGHTALYWYRQSLGQGLEFLIYFQGNSAPDKSGLPSDRFSAERTGGSVSTLTIQRTQQEDSAVYLCASSLEPAGGEQFFGPGTRLTVL.

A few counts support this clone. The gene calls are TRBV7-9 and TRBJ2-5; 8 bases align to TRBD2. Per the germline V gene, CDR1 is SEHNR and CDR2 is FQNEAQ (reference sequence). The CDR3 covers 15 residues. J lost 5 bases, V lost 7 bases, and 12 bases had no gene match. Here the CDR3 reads CASNGRSGRGETQYF. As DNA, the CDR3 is TGTGCCAGCAACGGTCGGAGCGGGAGAGGGGAGACCCAGTACTTC.